The sequence of this TCR beta chain was determined in a study of blood T cell repertoires in COVID-19 (dated by TCRdb to the early 2020s). Some background on the complete study: Collaborator samples came from the United States, Italy and Spain and covered acute and convalescent phases of COVID-19. The material from the prospective study consisted of cDNA or gDNA derived from T cells, B-cell-depleted T cells, or PBMCs. Subjects who had been exposed to COVID-19, were actively infected with it, or had recovered from it provided the deeply sampled blood TCRbeta repertoires that made up the dataset. Samples came from the ongoing ImmuneRACE study (first 160 participants) plus 1,254 subjects from 6 global collaborators. The repertoires were made available in a free public database intended to serve as a resource for research on the immune response to SARS-CoV-2. Where HLA class I and class II types were available, the types were taken from metadata supplied by the sample provider, not from assay-based typing. Sample metadata almost always included a de-identified subject ID, COVID-19 status, age in years and sex. Points the paper makes about the study in general: The amount of clinical and demographic metadata varied by source and participant and was provided uncurated.

The collaborating institutions used their own protocols to collect whole blood in K2EDTA tubes. For TCRbeta analysis, collaborators shipped samples in one of three forms: frozen whole blood, isolated PBMCs, or DNA extracted from either of those sample types. About this clone itself: Its antigen specificity is not known. Per-base qualities were not stored, and no clone one base away is much larger.

TCRbeta CDR3 regions were amplified from genomic DNA by means of the immunoSEQ Assay, a bias-controlled multiplex PCR. Processing in the source paper ran as follows. Nucleated cell counts per sample were estimated from amplification of reference gene primers within the assay. To quantify the absolute abundance of each unique TCRbeta CDR3 rearrangement, sequence reads were collapsed and filtered. For each sample, productive Simpson clonality was calculated by taking the square root of Simpson's diversity index across productive rearrangements. TCRdb obtained this table from immuneACCESS and retained in-frame rearrangements with V and J assigned. These tables miss some clones; where compared with another copy, unresolved V genes account for less than half of the shortfall, and the remainder is unexplained. The DNA gave D and trimming, while V, J and clone size come from that table. The sample table contains about 120,000 clones; only one count was recorded for around 91% of them. 28% of the sample belongs to the ten largest clones.

Sequenced material: peripheral blood. This TCR came from a man between 65 and 79 years old with active or convalescent COVID-19.

The DNA sequence reads TGTGCCAGCAGCGGAGGGGGGGGAAACCCCTACGAGCAGTACTTC. It specifies CASSGGGGNPYEQYF. The rearrangement combines TRBV9 with TRBJ2-7; TRBD2 could be the D gene, as 7 bases match. V drops 3 bases and J drops 2 bases, leaving 15 bases in between. CDR1 and CDR2, per the germline V gene, are SGDLS and YYNGEE. The CDR3 numbers 15 residues from cysteine through phenylalanine. Kept here is only the CDR3 DNA, which spans 45 bases and is read in frame from base 1.